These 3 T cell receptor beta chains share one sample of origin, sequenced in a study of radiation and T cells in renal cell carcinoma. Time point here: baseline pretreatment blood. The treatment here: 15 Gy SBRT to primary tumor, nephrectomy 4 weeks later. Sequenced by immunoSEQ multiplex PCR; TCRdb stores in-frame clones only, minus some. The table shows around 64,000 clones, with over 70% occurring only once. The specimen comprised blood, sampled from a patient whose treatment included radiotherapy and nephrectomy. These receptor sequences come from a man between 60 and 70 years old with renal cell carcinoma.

CDR3 amino acids: CASSPLLAGASEQFF. The CDR3 nucleotides read TGTGCCAGCTCCCCCCTCCTGGCGGGAGCGTCTGAGCAGTTCTTC. The V and J genes are TRBV18 and TRBJ2-1; 7 bases are shared with TRBD2. V lost 6 bases, J lost 9 bases, and 14 bases stayed unmatched. The CDR3 is 15 amino acids. Germline CDR1 KGHSH, CDR2 LQKENI.

The CDR3 nucleotides are TGTGCCAGCAGCTTTTTGCGAGATACGCAGTATTTT. As protein: CASSFLRDTQYF. The rearrangement links TRBV7-2 to TRBJ2-3; no definite D call. The germline CDR1 and CDR2 sequences are SGHTA and FQGNSA. This CDR3 comprises 12 residues. The V gene lost 3 bases and the J gene lost 5 bases, with 6 bases spanning the gap.

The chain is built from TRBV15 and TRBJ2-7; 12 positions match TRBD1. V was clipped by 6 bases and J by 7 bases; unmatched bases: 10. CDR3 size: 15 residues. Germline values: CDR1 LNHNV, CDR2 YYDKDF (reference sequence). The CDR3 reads CATRLWGQGAREQYF. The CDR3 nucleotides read TGTGCCACCAGACTATGGGGACAGGGGGCGAGAGAGCAGTACTTC. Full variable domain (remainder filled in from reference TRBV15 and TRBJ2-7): DAMVIQNPRYQVTQFGKPVTLSCSQTLNHNVMYWYQQKSSQAPKLLFHYYDKDFNNEADTPDNFQSRRPNTSFCFLDIRSPGLGDTAMYLCATRLWGQGAREQYFGPGTRLTVT.